Listed below are T cell receptor beta chains from one sample, sequenced in a study of cytomegalovirus exposure and HLA in healthy donors. Here immunoSEQ multiplex PCR was the method, and the copy in TCRdb shows in-frame clones only, minus some. The sample holds roughly 140,000 clones. Sequencing was done on a sample of PBMCs. The receptors stem from a male donor in good health and CMV-seronegative. Each CDR3 is given with its conserved first and last residue. The D gene is left open where the match is weak. Rows give clone size only sometimes, using once, few, many, or a class for an expanded clone.

TRBV4-3	NA	NA	TRBJ1-3	TGCGCCAGCAGCCTCAGGGGAGCTGGAAACACCATATATTTT	CASSLRGAGNTIYF
TRBV28	TRBD1	NA	TRBJ1-4	TGTGCCAGCAGTACTCGGACAGGTTATGAAAAACTGTTTTTT	CASSTRTGYEKLFF
TRBV6-5	TRBD1	NA	TRBJ1-4	TGTGCCAGCAGGACAGGGAAGATTAATGAAAAACTGTTTTTT	CASRTGKINEKLFF
TRBV19	NA	NA	TRBJ1-5	TGTGCCAGCTCGGGGTGGCAGATCAATCAGCCCCAGCATTTT	CASSGWQINQPQHF
TRBV15	TRBD1	NA	TRBJ2-5	TGTGCCACCAGCAGTTGGACAGGGACGAAAGAGACCCAGTACTTC	CATSSWTGTKETQYF
TRBV6-5	NA	NA	TRBJ1-3	TGTGCCAGCAGTTACTCCCGAGACAGACGAAACACCATATATTTT	CASSYSRDRRNTIYF
TRBV11-2	TRBD1	NA	TRBJ2-1	TGTGCCAGCAGCCGTCAGGGGGCCTATCACGATGAGCAGTTCTTC	CASSRQGAYHDEQFF
TRBV9	TRBD1	NA	TRBJ1-2	TGTGCCAGCAGCGTAGGTCCGCCCGGGGACAGGGAGGGCTACACCTTC	CASSVGPPGDREGYTF
TRBV27	TRBD1	NA	TRBJ2-7	TGTGCCAGCAGTTTATTTACAGGGGGAGGCGAGCAGTACTTC	CASSLFTGGGEQYF
TRBV7-6	TRBD1	NA	TRBJ1-1	TGTGCCAGCAGCTTAGGGACAGGGGGCCAGAACACTGAAGCTTTCTTT	CASSLGTGGQNTEAFF
TRBV2	TRBD2	NA	TRBJ2-7	TGTGCCAGCAGTCCCTTCGGGCTAGCGGGAGGATTTAGCTCCTACGAGCAGTACTTC	CASSPFGLAGGFSSYEQYF
TRBV5-1	TRBD1	NA	TRBJ2-2	TGCGCCAGCAGAACGGGACAGGGCTTCACCGGGGAGCTGTTTTTT	CASRTGQGFTGELFF
TRBV9	NA	NA	TRBJ1-1	TGTGCCAGCAGCCCCACTCCCTCTGAAGCTTTCTTT	CASSPTPSEAFF
TRBV25-1	NA	NA	TRBJ1-6	TGTGCCAGCAGTGAGTTGTCGGGAAAAGGGAATTCACCCCTCCACTTT	CASSELSGKGNSPLHF
TRBV27	TRBD2	NA	TRBJ2-5	TGTGCCAGCAGTTTATCTTCTTCAAGCGGGGGGGCCTGGGAGACCCAGTACTTC	CASSLSSSSGGAWETQYF
TRBV7-8	NA	medium-sized	TRBJ2-7	TGTGCCAGCAGCTTAGTCCTGGGGGCGAAAGACGAGCAGTACTTC	CASSLVLGAKDEQYF
TRBV11-2	NA	NA	TRBJ1-5	TGTGCCAGCAGCTTAGATCCCACTTACAATCAGCCCCAGCATTTT	CASSLDPTYNQPQHF
TRBV11-2	TRBD2	NA	TRBJ2-7	TGTGCCAGCCTACAATCGGGGGGGGACGAGCAGTACTTC	CASLQSGGDEQYF
TRBV28	NA	NA	TRBJ1-2	TGTGCCAGCAGTACCACAGGGTGGGATGGCTACACCTTC	CASSTTGWDGYTF
TRBV30	TRBD1	NA	TRBJ1-4	TGTGCCTGGAGCCTCCCTGGGACAGTTAATGAAAAACTGTTTTTT	CAWSLPGTVNEKLFF
TRBV30	NA	NA	TRBJ1-1	TGTGCCTGGAGTCAACAGGGGAACACTGAAGCTTTCTTT	CAWSQQGNTEAFF
TRBV18	NA	NA	TRBJ1-4	TGTGCCAGCTCAGGGACTCTCAATGAAAAACTGTTTTTT	CASSGTLNEKLFF
TRBV7-9	TRBD2	NA	TRBJ2-7	TGTGCCAGCAGCTCACTAGCGGGAGGGCCCGGGGAGCAGTACTTC	CASSSLAGGPGEQYF
TRBV27	TRBD1	NA	TRBJ1-1	TGTGCCAGCAAGAAACAGGGGCCGAACACTGAAGCTTTCTTT	CASKKQGPNTEAFF
TRBV19	TRBD1	NA	TRBJ2-3	TGTGCCACCCTGGACAGGGGGCTTGGCACAGATACGCAGTATTTT	CATLDRGLGTDTQYF
TRBV30	NA	NA	TRBJ1-2	TGTGCCTGGAGTCTCGTAGTGGAGTATGGCTACACCTTC	CAWSLVVEYGYTF
TRBV2	NA	NA	TRBJ2-7	TGTGCCAGCACCACCCGACTGGCCACTGGCTACGAGCAGTACTTC	CASTTRLATGYEQYF
TRBV28	NA	NA	TRBJ2-7	TGTGCCAGCAGCACCCGAGCCTCGGTTGAGGGCTACGAGCAGTACTTC	CASSTRASVEGYEQYF
TRBV29-1	TRBD1	NA	TRBJ2-7	TGCAGCGTCCAACAGGGGGCCTCCTACGAGCAGTACTTC	CSVQQGASYEQYF